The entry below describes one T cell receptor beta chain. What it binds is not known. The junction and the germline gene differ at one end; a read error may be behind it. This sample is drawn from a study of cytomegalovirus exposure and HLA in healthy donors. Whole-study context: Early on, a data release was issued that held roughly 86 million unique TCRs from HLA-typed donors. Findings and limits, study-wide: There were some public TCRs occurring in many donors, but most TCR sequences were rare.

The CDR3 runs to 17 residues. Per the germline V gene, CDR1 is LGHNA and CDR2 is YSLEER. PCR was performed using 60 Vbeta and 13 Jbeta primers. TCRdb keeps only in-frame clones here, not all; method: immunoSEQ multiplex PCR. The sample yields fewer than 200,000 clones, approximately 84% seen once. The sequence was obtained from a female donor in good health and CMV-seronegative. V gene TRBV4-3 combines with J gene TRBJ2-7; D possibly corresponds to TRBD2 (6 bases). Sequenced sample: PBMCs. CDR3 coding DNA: TGCGCCAGCAACCAAGAGGTTACTGGGGACTCCTCCTACGAGCAGTACTTC. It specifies CASNQEVTGDSSYEQYF.